This T cell receptor beta chain derives from a study of monozygotic twins with cystic fibrosis. At the level of the study: With about 15 PCR cycles, barcoded libraries came from approximately 2.7 micrograms of fragmented DNA.

Measured with immunoSEQ multiplex PCR; TCRdb has only the in-frame clones, and not every one. This sample carries roughly 20,000 clones, 97% of them seen once, and the ten largest clones take 1.5% to 2%. The V end lost 0 bases, the J end lost 0 bases, and 7 bases lay between the germline ends. The length of the CDR3 is 14 residues. Germline V gene data show CDR1 as SGHNT and CDR2 as YYREEE (reference sequence). With regard to this clone: Its antigen remains unidentified.

Points from the study as a whole: Shared CDR3 numbers were not associated with age, concordance or severity. Clonality was generally low (median around 0.01), higher in the most severe patients. V usage most resembled the co-twin in 13 of 16 pairs.

This sequence joins TRBV5-4 and TRBJ2-7, with a weak D call TRBD1 (5 bases). The sequence was collected from a woman between 25 and 40 years old with cystic fibrosis. Sequenced material: blood. Here the CDR3 DNA reads TGTGCCAGCAGCTTGGACAGGTTCTCCTACGAGCAGTACTTC. This translates into CASSLDRFSYEQYF. Using reference TRBV5-4 and TRBJ2-7 for the parts outside the CDR3, the full variable domain is ETGVTQSPTHLIKTRGQQVTLRCSSQSGHNTVSWYQQALGQGPQFIFQYYREEENGRGNFPPRFSGLQFPNYSSELNVNALELDDSALYLCASSLDRFSYEQYFGPGTRLTVT.